In this sample, the clone carrying this T cell receptor beta chain turned up a few times. The antigen is undetermined. Each CDR3 protein is one row after TCRdb ran MiXCR on the reads. The sample lists about 74,000 distinct CDR3 sequences, roughly 28% occurring once. The source of the sample is a study of T cell repertoires in cytomegalovirus infection. Study background: Both recently identified HLA-C-restricted and well-studied HLA-B-restricted CMV epitopes were used in the study. It was the public TCR beta signatures that indicated both CMV infection and matching HLA type. Regarding the study as a whole: Within the response measured ex vivo, HLA-C-restricted CMV-specific TCR beta clonotypes were dominant.

The CDR3 runs 14 residues. Unmatched junction bases numbered 16, after V lost 7 bases and J lost 12 bases. From germline, CDR1 is MDHEN and CDR2 SYDVKM. The TCR was taken from a human donor in good health (CMV status not recorded). Some clones in this sample may be carry-over from other donors' samples. The chain employs TRBV28 and TRBJ2-7; 9 nucleotides match TRBD2. The sample here was CD8+ T cells from cultured PBMCs, taken from culture after CMV antigen stimulation. The CDR3 nucleotides read TGTGCCAGCACCACCTCCCGGCTTAGCGGGAGATGGTACTTC. Translating it yields CASTTSRLSGRWYF.